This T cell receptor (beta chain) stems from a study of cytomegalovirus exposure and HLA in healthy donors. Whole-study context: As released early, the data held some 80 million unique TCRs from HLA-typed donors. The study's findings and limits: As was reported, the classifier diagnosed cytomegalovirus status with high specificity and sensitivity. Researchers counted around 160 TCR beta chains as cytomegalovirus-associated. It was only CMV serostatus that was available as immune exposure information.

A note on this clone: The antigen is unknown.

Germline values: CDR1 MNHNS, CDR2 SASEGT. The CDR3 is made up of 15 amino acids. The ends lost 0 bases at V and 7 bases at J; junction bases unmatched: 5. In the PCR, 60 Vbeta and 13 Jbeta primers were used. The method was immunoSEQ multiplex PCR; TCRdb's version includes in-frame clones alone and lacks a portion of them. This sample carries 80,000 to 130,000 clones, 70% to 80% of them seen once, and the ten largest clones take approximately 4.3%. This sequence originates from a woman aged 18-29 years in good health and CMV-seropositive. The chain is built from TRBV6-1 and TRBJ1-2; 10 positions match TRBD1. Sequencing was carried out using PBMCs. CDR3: CASSEAGTGVSGYTF. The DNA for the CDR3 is TGTGCCAGCAGTGAAGCGGGGACAGGGGTCTCTGGCTACACCTTC.